The clone carrying this T cell receptor (beta chain) was seen only a few times. No antigen is known for it. The sample is drawn from a study of neurological immune-mediated disorders. 5'RACE generated cDNA with 10-nucleotide random UMIs. TCRdb recomputed calls from the 5' RACE reads with MiXCR, one row per CDR3 protein. The repertoire consists of roughly 98,000 distinct CDR3 sequences, with around 14% occurring once and the leading ten covering roughly 5%. Specified time point: longitudinal time-point 2. Libraries used 2 million unsorted PBMCs kept frozen in RNAlater. Regarding the study as a whole: The expanded clones of different subjects shared no CDR3 amino acid sequences (suggesting private repertoires in all groups).

Per germline, CDR1 SGDLS and CDR2 YYNGEE. This CDR3 has 15 residues. The V and J ends lost 0 bases and 1 base respectively, with 10 bases between them. Material for sequencing was PBMCs. This TCR was recovered from a female donor with HTLV-1-associated myelopathy (HAM/TSP). This sequence joins TRBV9 and TRBJ2-5, with D unclear. CDR3 sequence: CASSVGSILQETQYF. DNA for the CDR3: TGTGCCAGCAGCGTAGGGAGCATACTCCAAGAGACCCAGTACTTC.